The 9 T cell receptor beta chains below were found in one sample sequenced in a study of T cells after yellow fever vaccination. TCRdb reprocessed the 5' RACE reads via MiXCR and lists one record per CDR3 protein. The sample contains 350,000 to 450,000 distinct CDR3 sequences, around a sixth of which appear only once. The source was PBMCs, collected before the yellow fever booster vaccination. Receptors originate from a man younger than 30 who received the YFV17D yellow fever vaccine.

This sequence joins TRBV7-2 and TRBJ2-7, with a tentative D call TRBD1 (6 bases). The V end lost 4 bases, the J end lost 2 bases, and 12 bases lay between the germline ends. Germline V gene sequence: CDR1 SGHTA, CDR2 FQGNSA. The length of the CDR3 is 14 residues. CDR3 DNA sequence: TGTGCCAGCAGCTCCGGGACACTGCCCTACGAGCAGTACTTC. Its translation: CASSSGTLPYEQYF.

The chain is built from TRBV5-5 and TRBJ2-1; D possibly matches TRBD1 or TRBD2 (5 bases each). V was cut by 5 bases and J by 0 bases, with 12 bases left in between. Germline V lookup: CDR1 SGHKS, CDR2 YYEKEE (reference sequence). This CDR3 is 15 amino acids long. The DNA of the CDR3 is TGTGCCAGCAGAACCGGGACCAGCTCCTACAATGAGCAGTTCTTC. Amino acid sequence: CASRTGTSSYNEQFF.

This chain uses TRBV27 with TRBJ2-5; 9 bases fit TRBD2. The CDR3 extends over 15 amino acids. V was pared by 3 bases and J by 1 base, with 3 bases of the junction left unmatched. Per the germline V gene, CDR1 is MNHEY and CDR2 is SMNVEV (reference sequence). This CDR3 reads CASSFISGGQETQYF. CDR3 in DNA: TGTGCCAGCAGTTTCATTAGCGGGGGCCAAGAGACCCAGTACTTC.

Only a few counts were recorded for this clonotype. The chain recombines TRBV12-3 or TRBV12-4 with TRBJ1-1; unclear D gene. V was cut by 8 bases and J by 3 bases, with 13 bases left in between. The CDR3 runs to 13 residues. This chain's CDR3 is CASQAGRYTEAFF. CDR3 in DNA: TGTGCCAGCCAGGCCGGTCGTTACACTGAAGCTTTCTTT.

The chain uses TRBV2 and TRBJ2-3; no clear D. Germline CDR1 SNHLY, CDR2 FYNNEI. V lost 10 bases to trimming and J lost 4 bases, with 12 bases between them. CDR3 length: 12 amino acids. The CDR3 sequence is CATAGRPDTQYF. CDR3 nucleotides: TGTGCCACGGCTGGGCGGCCAGATACGCAGTATTTT.

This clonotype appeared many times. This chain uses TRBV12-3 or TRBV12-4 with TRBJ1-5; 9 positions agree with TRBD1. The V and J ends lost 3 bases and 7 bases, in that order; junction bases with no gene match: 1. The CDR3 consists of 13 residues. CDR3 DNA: TGTGCCAGCAGTTTGGGACAGGGCCAGCCCCAGCATTTT. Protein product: CASSLGQGQPQHF.

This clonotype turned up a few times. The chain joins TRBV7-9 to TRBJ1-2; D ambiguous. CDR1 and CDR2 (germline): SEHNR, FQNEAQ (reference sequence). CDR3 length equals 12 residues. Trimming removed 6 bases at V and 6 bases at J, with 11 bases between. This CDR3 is CASRPGSHGYTF. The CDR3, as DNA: TGTGCCAGCAGACCCGGGAGCCATGGCTACACCTTC.

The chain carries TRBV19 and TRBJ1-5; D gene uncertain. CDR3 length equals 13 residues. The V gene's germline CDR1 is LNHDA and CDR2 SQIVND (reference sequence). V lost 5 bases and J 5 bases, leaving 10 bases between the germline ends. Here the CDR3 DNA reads TGTGCCAGTAGTGGCAGTTCCCATCAGCCCCAGCATTTT. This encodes CASSGSSHQPQHF.

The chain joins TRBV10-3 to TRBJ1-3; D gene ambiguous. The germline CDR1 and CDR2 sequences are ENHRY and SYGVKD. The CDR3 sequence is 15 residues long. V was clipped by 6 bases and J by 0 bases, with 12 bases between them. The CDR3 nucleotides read TGTGCCATCAGAAGAACGGACTCCTCTGGAAACACCATATATTTT. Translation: CAIRRTDSSGNTIYF.